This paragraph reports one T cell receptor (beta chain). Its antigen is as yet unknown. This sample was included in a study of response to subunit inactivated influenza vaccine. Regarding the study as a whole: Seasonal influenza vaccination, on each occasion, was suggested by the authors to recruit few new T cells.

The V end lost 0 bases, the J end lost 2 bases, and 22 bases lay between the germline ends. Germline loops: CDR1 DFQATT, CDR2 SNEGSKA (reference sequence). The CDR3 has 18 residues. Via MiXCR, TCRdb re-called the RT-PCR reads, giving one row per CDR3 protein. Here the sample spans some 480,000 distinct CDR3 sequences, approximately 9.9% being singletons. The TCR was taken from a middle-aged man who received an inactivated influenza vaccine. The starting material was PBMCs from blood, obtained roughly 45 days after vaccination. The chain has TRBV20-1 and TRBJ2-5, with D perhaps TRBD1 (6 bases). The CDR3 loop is CSARDPLGGQGKQETQYF. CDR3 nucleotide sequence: TGCAGTGCTAGAGACCCCCTCGGCGGGCAGGGGAAGCAAGAGACCCAGTACTTC.